The T cell receptor beta chain under discussion was sequenced for a study of control samples from healthy donors and cancer patients. Germline V gives CDR1 GTSNPN, CDR2 SVGIG (reference sequence). Trimming shortened V by 3 bases and J by 7 bases, and 13 bases separated the two germline ends. CDR3 length equals 13 residues. TCRdb's copy holds only in-frame clones and misses some; the assay was immunoSEQ multiplex PCR. The table lists fewer than 200,000 clones, roughly 90% of them singletons. The receptor was derived from a woman between 50 and 59 years old in good health. The sample consisted of blood. The J gene is TRBJ2-1, the V gene TRBV30; possibly TRBD2 for D (6 bases). The CDR3 loop reads CAWSGGGWNEQFF. CDR3 nucleotides: TGTGCCTGGAGCGGGGGTGGGTGGAATGAGCAGTTCTTC.